This TCR beta chain was documented in a study of blood T cell repertoires in COVID-19. Study in general: Italy, Spain and the United States were the sources of the convalescent and acute COVID-19 samples.

From germline, CDR1 is KGHSH and CDR2 LQKENI. CDR3 length: 13 amino acids. V lost 3 bases, J lost 6 bases, and 11 bases lay in between. Per the original methods: Reference gene primer amplification yielded estimated nucleated cell counts. Profiling relied on immunoSEQ multiplex PCR, and the TCRdb table lists in-frame clones only, not all of them. V, J and clone size reflect that table, while D and trimming were determined from the DNA. The sample carries 160,000 or so clones, 65% to 90% recorded once. The chain has TRBV18 and TRBJ1-2; D ambiguous. Sequenced material: peripheral blood. This TCR was sampled from a woman in her fifties or sixties with acute or convalescent COVID-19. This CDR3 is CASSPSVLDGYTF. In DNA, the CDR3 is TGTGCCAGCTCACCTTCAGTATTGGATGGCTACACCTTC.